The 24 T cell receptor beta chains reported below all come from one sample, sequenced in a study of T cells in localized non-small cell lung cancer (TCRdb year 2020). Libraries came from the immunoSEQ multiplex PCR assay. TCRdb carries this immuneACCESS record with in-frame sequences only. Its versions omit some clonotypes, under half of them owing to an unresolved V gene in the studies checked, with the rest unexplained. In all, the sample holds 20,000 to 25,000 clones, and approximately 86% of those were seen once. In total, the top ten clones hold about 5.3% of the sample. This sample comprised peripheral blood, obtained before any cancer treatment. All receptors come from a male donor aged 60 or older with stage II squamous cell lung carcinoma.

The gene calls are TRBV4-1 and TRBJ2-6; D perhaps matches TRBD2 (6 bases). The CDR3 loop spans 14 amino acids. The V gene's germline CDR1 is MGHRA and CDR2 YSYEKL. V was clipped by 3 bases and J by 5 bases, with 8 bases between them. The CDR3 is CASSQGGRANVLTF. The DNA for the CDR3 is TGCGCCAGCAGCCAGGGGGGTAGGGCCAACGTCCTGACTTTC.

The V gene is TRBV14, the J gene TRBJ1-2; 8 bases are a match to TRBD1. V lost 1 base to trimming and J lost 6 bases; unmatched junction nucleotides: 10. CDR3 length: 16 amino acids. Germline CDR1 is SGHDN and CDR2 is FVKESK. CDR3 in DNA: TGTGCCAGCAGCCAAGGAATTCACAGGGGGGGGCATGGCTACACCTTC. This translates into CASSQGIHRGGHGYTF.

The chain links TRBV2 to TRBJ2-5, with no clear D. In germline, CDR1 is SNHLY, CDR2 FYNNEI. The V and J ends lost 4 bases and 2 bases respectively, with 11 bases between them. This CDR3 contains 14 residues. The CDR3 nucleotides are TGTGCCAGCAGTGGACCCGGACGGCAAGAGACCCAGTACTTC. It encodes CASSGPGRQETQYF. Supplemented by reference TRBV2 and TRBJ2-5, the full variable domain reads EPEVTQTPSHQVTQMGQEVILRCVPISNHLYFYWYRQILGQKVEFLVSFYNNEISEKSEIFDDQFSVERPDGSNFTLKIRSTKLEDSAMYFCASSGPGRQETQYFGPGTRLLVL.

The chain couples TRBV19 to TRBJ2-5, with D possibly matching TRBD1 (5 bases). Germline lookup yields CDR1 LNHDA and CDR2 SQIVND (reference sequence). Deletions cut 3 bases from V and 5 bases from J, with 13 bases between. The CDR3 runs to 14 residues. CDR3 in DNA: TGTGCCAGTAGTATCCAAGGGGCTCGGGAGACCCAGTACTTC. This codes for CASSIQGARETQYF. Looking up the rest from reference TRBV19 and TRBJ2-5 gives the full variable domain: DGGITQSPKYLFRKEGQNVTLSCEQNLNHDAMYWYRQDPGQGLRLIYYSQIVNDFQKGDIAEGYSVSREKKESFPLTVTSAQKNPTAFYLCASSIQGARETQYFGPGTRLLVL.

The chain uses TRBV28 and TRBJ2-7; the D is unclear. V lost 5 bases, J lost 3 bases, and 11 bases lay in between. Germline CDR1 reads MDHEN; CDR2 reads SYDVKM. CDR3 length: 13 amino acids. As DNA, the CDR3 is TGTGCCAGCAGTCCCCCCCCCAGCTACGAGCAGTACTTC. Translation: CASSPPPSYEQYF.

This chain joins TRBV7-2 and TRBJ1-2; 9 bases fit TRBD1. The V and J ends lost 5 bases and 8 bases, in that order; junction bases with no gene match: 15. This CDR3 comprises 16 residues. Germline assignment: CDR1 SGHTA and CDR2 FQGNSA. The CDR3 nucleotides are TGTGCCAGCAGCCCCGGGACAGGGTTACGAGGACCAGGCTACACCTTC. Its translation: CASSPGTGLRGPGYTF.

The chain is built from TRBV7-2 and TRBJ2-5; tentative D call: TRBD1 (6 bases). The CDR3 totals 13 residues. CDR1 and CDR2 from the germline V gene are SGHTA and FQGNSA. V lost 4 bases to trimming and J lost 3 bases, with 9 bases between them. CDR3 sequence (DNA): TGTGCCAGCAGCTCCCGGACAGAAGAGACCCAGTACTTC. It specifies CASSSRTEETQYF. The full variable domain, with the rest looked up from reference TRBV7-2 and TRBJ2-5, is GAGVSQSPSNKVTEKGKDVELRCDPISGHTALYWYRQSLGQGLEFLIYFQGNSAPDKSGLPSDRFSAERTGGSVSTLTIQRTQQEDSAVYLCASSSRTEETQYFGPGTRLLVL.

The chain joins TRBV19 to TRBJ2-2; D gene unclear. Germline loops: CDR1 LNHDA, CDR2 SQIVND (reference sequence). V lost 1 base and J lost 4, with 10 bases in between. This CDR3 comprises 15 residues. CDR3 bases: TGTGCCAGTAGTATAGCTCAGCGCGGCACCGGGGAGCTGTTTTTT. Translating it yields CASSIAQRGTGELFF.

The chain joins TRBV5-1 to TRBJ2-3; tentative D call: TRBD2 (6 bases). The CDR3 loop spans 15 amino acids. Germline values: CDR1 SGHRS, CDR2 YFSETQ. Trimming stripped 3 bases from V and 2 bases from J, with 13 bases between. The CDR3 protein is CASSSAGGYTDTQYF. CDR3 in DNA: TGCGCCAGCAGCTCCGCTGGGGGGTACACAGATACGCAGTATTTT.

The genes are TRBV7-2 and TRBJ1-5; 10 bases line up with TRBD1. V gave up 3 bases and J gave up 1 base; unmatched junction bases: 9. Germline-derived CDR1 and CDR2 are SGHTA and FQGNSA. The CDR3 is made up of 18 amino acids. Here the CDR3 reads CASSLFPPGQGSNQPQHF. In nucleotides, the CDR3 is TGTGCCAGCAGCTTGTTTCCTCCGGGACAGGGGAGCAATCAGCCCCAGCATTTT.

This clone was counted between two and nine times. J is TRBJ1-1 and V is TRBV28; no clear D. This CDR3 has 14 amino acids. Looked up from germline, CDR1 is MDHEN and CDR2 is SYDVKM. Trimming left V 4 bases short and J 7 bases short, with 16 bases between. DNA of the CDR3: TGTGCCAGCAGTTCCCCGGGTCCCGGTGGTGAAGCTTTCTTT. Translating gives CASSSPGPGGEAFF. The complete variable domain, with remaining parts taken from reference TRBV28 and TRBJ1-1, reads DVKVTQSSRYLVKRTGEKVFLECVQDMDHENMFWYRQDPGLGLRLIYFSYDVKMKEKGDIPEGYSVSREKKERFSLILESASTNQTSMYLCASSSPGPGGEAFFGQGTRLTVV.

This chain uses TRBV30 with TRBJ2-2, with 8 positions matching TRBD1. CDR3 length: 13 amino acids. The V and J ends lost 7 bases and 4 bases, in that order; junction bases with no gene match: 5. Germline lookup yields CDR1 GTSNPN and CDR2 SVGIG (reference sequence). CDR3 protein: CASQGAPTGELFF. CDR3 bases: TGTGCCTCGCAGGGGGCGCCCACCGGGGAGCTGTTTTTT.

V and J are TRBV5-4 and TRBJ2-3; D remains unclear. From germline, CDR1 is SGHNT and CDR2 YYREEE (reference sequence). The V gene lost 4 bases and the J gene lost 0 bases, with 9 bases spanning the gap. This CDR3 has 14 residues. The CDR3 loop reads CASSPFFSTDTQYF. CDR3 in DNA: TGTGCCAGCAGCCCATTTTTTAGCACAGATACGCAGTATTTT.

In DNA form, the CDR3 reads TGTGCCCAGACGGGAGGGGATGGCTACACCTTC. It codes for CAQTGGDGYTF. The V and J genes are TRBV30 and TRBJ1-2; possibly TRBD1 for D (5 bases). CDR3 length: 11 amino acids. Germline V gene sequence: CDR1 GTSNPN, CDR2 SVGIG (reference sequence). V shed 8 bases and J shed 6 bases, with 13 bases lying between them.

The CDR3 is CASSPTGASGGSYNEQFF. The CDR3 DNA reads as TGTGCCAGCAGCCCGACAGGGGCTAGCGGGGGCTCCTACAATGAGCAGTTCTTC. V is TRBV11-2 and J is TRBJ2-1, with 10 bases identical to TRBD2. Per germline, CDR1 SGHAT and CDR2 FQNNGV. The CDR3 extends over 18 amino acids. V shed 5 bases and J 0 bases; nucleotides not matched to a gene: 10.

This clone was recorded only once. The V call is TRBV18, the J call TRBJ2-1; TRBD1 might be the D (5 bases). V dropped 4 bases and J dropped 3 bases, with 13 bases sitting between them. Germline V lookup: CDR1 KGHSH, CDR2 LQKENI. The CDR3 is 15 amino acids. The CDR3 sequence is CASSQSQGIYNEQFF. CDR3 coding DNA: TGTGCCAGCTCACAAAGTCAGGGTATCTACAATGAGCAGTTCTTC.

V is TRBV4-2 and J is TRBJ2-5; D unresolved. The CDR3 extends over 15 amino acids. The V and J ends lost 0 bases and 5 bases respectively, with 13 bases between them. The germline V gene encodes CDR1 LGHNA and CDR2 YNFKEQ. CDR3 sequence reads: CASSQDWQNTETQYF. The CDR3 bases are TGTGCCAGCAGCCAAGATTGGCAAAATACGGAGACCCAGTACTTC.

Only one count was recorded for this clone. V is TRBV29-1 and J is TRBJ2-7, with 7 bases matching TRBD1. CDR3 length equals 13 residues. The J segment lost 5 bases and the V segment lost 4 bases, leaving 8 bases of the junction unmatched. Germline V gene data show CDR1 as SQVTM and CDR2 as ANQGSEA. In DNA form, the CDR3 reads TGCAGCGTTGGATCGGACAGGCGGAACGAGCAGTACTTC. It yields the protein CSVGSDRRNEQYF.

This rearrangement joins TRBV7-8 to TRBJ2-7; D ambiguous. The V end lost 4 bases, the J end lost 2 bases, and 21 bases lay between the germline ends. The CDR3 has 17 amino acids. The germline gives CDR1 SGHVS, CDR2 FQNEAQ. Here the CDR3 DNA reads TGTGCCAGCAGCTCAAGGGTCGGCGGCGGATCTACCTACGAGCAGTACTTC. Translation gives CASSSRVGGGSTYEQYF.

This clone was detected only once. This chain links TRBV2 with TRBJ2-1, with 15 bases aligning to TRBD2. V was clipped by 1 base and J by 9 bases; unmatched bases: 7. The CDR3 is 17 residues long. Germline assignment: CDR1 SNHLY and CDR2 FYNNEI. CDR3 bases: TGTGCCAGCAGTGAAGGAAAGGGACTAGCGGGGGGTACTGAGCAGTTCTTC. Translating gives CASSEGKGLAGGTEQFF.

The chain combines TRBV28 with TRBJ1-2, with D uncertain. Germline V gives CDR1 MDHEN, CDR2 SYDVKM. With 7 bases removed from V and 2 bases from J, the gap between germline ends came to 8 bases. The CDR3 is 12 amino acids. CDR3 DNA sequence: TGTGCCAGCAAGGAGGGAAACTATGGCTACACCTTC. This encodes CASKEGNYGYTF.

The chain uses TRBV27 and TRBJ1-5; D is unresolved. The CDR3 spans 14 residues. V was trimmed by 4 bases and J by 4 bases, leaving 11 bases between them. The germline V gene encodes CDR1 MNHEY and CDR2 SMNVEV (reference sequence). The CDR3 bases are TGTGCCAGCAGTTCATTGGGTCAGAATCAGCCCCAGCATTTT. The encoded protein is CASSSLGQNQPQHF.

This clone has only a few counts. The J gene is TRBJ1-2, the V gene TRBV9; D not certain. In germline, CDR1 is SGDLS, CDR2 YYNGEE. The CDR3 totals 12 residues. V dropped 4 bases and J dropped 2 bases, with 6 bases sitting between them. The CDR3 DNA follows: TGTGCCAGCAGCAAGGAGAACTATGGCTACACCTTC. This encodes CASSKENYGYTF.

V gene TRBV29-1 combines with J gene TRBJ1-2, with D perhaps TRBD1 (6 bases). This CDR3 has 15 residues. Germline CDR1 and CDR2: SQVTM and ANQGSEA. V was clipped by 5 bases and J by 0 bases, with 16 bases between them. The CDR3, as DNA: TGCAGCGTTTCGACAGGAGTCGACCCTAACTATGGCTACACCTTC. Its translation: CSVSTGVDPNYGYTF.